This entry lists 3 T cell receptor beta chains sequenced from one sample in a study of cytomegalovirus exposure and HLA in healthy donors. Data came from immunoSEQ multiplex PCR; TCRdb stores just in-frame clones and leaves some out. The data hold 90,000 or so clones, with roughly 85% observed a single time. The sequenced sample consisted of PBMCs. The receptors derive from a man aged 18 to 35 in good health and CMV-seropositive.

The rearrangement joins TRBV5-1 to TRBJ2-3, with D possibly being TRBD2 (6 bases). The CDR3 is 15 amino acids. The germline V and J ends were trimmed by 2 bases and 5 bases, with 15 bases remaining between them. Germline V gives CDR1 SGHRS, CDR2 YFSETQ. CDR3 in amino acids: CASSFGTGTLDTQYF. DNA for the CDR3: TGCGCCAGCAGCTTTGGGACGGGGACTCTAGATACGCAGTATTTT.

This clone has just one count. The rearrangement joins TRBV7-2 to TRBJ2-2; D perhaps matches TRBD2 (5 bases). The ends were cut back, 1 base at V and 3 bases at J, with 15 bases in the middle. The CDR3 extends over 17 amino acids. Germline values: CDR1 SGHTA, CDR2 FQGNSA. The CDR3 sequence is CASSLGWPSSYTGELFF. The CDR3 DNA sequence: TGTGCCAGCAGCTTAGGCTGGCCTAGCTCGTACACCGGGGAGCTGTTTTTT.

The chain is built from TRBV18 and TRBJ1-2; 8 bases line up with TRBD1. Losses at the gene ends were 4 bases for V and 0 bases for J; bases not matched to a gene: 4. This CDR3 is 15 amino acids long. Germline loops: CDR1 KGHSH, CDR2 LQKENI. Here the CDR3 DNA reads TGTGCCAGCTCACTCGGGACAGGAGCTAACTATGGCTACACCTTC. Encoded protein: CASSLGTGANYGYTF.